A selection of T cell receptor beta chains follows, all from one sample in a study of vaccination effects on CD4 cells after COVID-19. The method was immunoSEQ multiplex PCR; TCRdb's version includes in-frame clones alone and lacks a portion of them. The sample includes tens of thousands of clones, more than 55% seen only once; the top ten take 8.7%. Their antigens are not known. The specimen was CD4+ T cells from PBMCs cultured with SARS-CoV-2 spike peptides, collected after COVID-19 vaccination. The receptor set was obtained from a human donor who received a COVID-19 vaccine. Both conserved end residues are part of each CDR3. The D gene is left open where the match is weak. Only part of the rows carry a size: once, few, many, or a class if the clone is expanded.

clone_size	v_call	j_call	d_call	cdr3_nt	cdr3_aa
once	TRBV3-1/TRBV3-2	TRBJ1-6	.	TGTGCCAGCAGCGATACGGGAGGGAAGAATTCACCCCTCCACTTT	CASSDTGGKNSPLHF
.	TRBV5-6	TRBJ1-3	.	TGTGCCAGCAGCTCGGGACGGGTCTCTGGAAACACCATATATTTT	CASSSGRVSGNTIYF
once	TRBV5-6	TRBJ1-2	.	TGTGCCAGCAGCTTTTCGCCAGGGAGGGGCTACACCTTC	CASSFSPGRGYTF
.	TRBV3-1/TRBV3-2	TRBJ2-1	TRBD2	TGTGCCAGCAGGGAAAGACGGCCTAGCGGGGTTAATGAGCAGTTCTTC	CASRERRPSGVNEQFF
.	TRBV25-1	TRBJ2-2	.	TGTGCCAGCAGTGATTTGTTGGGTATGAACACCGGGGAGCTGTTTTTT	CASSDLLGMNTGELFF
.	TRBV21-1	TRBJ2-4	.	TGTGCCAGCAGCCCCCTTTTCCCCGGACAGGCCCTAGCCAAAAACATTCAGTACTTC	CASSPLFPGQALAKNIQYF
.	TRBV25-1	TRBJ1-5	.	TGTGCCAGCAGTGCAGCAGGGGGCAATCAGCCCCAGCATTTT	CASSAAGGNQPQHF
.	TRBV4-2	TRBJ2-5	.	TGTGCCAGCAGCCAGTCGTCACACAGTGCGACGGAGACCCAGTACTTC	CASSQSSHSATETQYF
few	TRBV29-1	TRBJ2-3	.	TGCAGCGTGGACCCCGGAGAGGGGGGTAGGCAGTATTTT	CSVDPGEGGRQYF
.	TRBV19	TRBJ2-2	.	TGTGCCAGTAGTCTCCAACAGAACACCGGGGAGCTGTTTTTT	CASSLQQNTGELFF
.	TRBV4-1	TRBJ2-7	TRBD2	TGCGCCAGCAGCCAAGGGGGGACTAGCGATTCCTACGAGCAGTACTTC	CASSQGGTSDSYEQYF
.	TRBV6-4	TRBJ2-1	TRBD2	TGTGCCAGCAGTAAAGCGGGATGGGACAATGAGCAGTTCTTC	CASSKAGWDNEQFF
.	TRBV2	TRBJ1-1	.	TGTGCCAGCACATATAACACTGAAGCTTTCTTT	CASTYNTEAFF
.	TRBV19	TRBJ1-5	.	TGTGCCAGTAACCTGGGACCAACCAACAATCAGCCCCAGCATTTT	CASNLGPTNNQPQHF
.	TRBV29-1	TRBJ2-5	TRBD2	TGCAGCGTTTCATCCGGGACTATCGGGACCCAGTACTTC	CSVSSGTIGTQYF
.	TRBV6-6	TRBJ2-1	.	TGTGCCAGCAGTTCCTTGGACAGCTCCTACAATGAGCAGTTCTTC	CASSSLDSSYNEQFF
.	TRBV11-2	TRBJ2-7	TRBD1	TGTGCCAGCAGCCTCGGGACAGGGAGATACGAGCAGTACTTC	CASSLGTGRYEQYF
once	TRBV6-5	TRBJ1-1	.	TGTGCCAGCAGTTTGAGGGGAAACACTGAAGCTTTCTTT	CASSLRGNTEAFF
once	TRBV10-1	TRBJ2-1	.	TGCGCCAGCAGTGAGCTCCTAGCGTCCGAGCAGTTCTTC	CASSELLASEQFF
.	TRBV6-6	TRBJ1-1	.	TGTGCCAGCAGTCCCTTCGGAGGCCCCAGGAACACTGAAGCTTTCTTT	CASSPFGGPRNTEAFF
once	TRBV5-1	TRBJ2-7	TRBD2	TGCGCCAGCAGCGCCGGGACTAGCGGGGGATCTGGAGAGCAGTACTTC	CASSAGTSGGSGEQYF
.	TRBV7-8	TRBJ2-7	TRBD1	TGTGCCAGCAGCTTAGCACCCACCCGGACAGGGTCGTACGAGCAGTACTTC	CASSLAPTRTGSYEQYF
once	TRBV5-1	TRBJ2-7	.	TGCGCCAGCAGCCAGGGTAGCGTTTTGCTTCAGGGCACCTACGAGCAGTACTTC	CASSQGSVLLQGTYEQYF
.	TRBV11-3	TRBJ1-1	.	TGTGCCAGCAGCTCCTCAGATATGAACACTGAAGCTTTCTTT	CASSSSDMNTEAFF
.	TRBV6-5	TRBJ1-2	.	TGTGCCAGCGTGGTAGCGCGAGGTGGCTACACCTTC	CASVVARGGYTF
few	TRBV18	TRBJ1-2	.	TGTGCCAGCTCACCAGGAATAGGGAATGAAGGCTACACCTTC	CASSPGIGNEGYTF
.	TRBV9	TRBJ2-5	.	TGTGCCAGCAGCGTACGGGCTGGAGAGACCCAGTACTTC	CASSVRAGETQYF
.	TRBV6-5	TRBJ1-5	TRBD1	TGTGCCAGCAGCTCGGGACAGAATCGCCATCAGCCCCAGCATTTT	CASSSGQNRHQPQHF
.	TRBV3-1/TRBV3-2	TRBJ2-1	TRBD2	TGTGCCAGCAGCCGGACTAGTAGCGATGAGCAGTTCTTC	CASSRTSSDEQFF
once	TRBV4-2	TRBJ2-1	.	TGTGCCAGCAGCCAAGTTCAAATAGTCGGGATAGCGGAGTACAATGAGCAGTTCTTC	CASSQVQIVGIAEYNEQFF
.	TRBV4-2	TRBJ2-3	TRBD2	TGTGCCAGCAGCCAACTCGGACTAGCGGGATCGGGGGTGGATACGCAGTATTTT	CASSQLGLAGSGVDTQYF
few	TRBV19	TRBJ1-2	.	TGTGCCAGTAGTCTTATTCAATGGGGGAACAGTGGCTACACCTTC	CASSLIQWGNSGYTF
.	TRBV4-1	TRBJ2-1	.	TGCGCCAGCAGGTTCGACCCTCGCCGGCCCGGCTACAATGAGCAGTTCTTC	CASRFDPRRPGYNEQFF
.	TRBV7-8	TRBJ1-1	.	TGTGCCAGCAGCTTCGTGAACACTGAAGCTTTCTTT	CASSFVNTEAFF
few	TRBV6-5	TRBJ1-4	TRBD1	TGTGCCAGCAGTTACGGGACAGGGTCCGGAGAAAAACTGTTTTTT	CASSYGTGSGEKLFF
.	TRBV3-1/TRBV3-2	TRBJ2-7	.	TGTGCCAGCAGCCAAGCAGAGGCCGTGCAGTACTTC	CASSQAEAVQYF
few	TRBV7-9	TRBJ1-1	.	TGTGCCAGCAGCTGGGACGGTTGGGAAGCTTTCTTT	CASSWDGWEAFF
.	TRBV4-1	TRBJ2-2	TRBD2	TGCGCCAGCAGCACAGGACTAGCTTCGTACACCGGGGAGCTGTTTTTT	CASSTGLASYTGELFF
.	TRBV19	TRBJ1-1	TRBD1	TGTGCCAGTAGTATAGATGGATACAGGGGTTCGGAAGTTTGGAACACTGAAGCTTTCTTT	CASSIDGYRGSEVWNTEAFF
.	TRBV6-5	TRBJ1-2	.	TGTGCCACCCTGCGAGGGGACTATGGCTACACCTTC	CATLRGDYGYTF
.	TRBV11-3	TRBJ2-2	TRBD1	TGTGCCAGCAGCTTAGATGGGACAGGGTCAGCCGGGGAGCTGTTTTTT	CASSLDGTGSAGELFF
.	TRBV7-9	TRBJ1-3	.	TGTGCCAGCAGCTTAGTAGCGGGGGCGAGTGGAAACACCATATATTTT	CASSLVAGASGNTIYF
few	TRBV5-1	TRBJ1-1	TRBD1	TGCGCCAGCAGCTGGGGACAGGGAGGGGAAGCTTTCTTT	CASSWGQGGEAFF
once	TRBV18	TRBJ1-2	.	TGTGCCAGCTCACCACCTGTCTTCAGGGATGGCTACACCTTC	CASSPPVFRDGYTF
.	TRBV7-9	TRBJ2-2	.	TGTGCCAGCAGTCCGGATGGCACCGGGGAGCTGTTTTTT	CASSPDGTGELFF